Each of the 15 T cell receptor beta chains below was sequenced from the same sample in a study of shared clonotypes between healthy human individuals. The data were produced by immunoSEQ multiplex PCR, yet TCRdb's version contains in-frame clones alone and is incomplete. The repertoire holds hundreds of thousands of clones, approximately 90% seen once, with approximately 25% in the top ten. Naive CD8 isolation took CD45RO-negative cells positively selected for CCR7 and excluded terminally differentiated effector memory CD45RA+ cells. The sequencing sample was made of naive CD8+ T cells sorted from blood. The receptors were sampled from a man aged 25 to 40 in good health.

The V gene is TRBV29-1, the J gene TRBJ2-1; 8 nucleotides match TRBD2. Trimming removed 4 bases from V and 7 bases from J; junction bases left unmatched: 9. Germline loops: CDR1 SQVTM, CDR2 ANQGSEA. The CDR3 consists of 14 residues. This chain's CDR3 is CSVVGGSGMNEQFF. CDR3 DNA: TGCAGCGTTGTCGGGGGTAGCGGGATGAATGAGCAGTTCTTC.

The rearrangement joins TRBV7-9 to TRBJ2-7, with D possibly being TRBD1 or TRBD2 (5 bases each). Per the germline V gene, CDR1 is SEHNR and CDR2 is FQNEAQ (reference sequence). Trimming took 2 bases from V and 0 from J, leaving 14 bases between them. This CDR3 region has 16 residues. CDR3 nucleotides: TGTGCCAGCAGCTTATTGACCGGGACCGCCTCCTACGAGCAGTACTTC. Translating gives CASSLLTGTASYEQYF.

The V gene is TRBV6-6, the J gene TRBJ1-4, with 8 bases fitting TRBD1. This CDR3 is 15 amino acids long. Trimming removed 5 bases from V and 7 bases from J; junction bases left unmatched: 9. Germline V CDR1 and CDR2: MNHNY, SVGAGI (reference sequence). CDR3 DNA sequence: TGTGCCAGCAGTGATCAGGACAGGGCCATTGAAAAACTGTTTTTT. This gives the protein CASSDQDRAIEKLFF.

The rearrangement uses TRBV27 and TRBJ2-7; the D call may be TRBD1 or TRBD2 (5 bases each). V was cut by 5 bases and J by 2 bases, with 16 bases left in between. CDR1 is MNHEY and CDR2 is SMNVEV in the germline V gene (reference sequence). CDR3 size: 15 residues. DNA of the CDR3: TGTGCCAGCAGTCCCCGGGACCGGGCGACCTACGAGCAGTACTTC. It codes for CASSPRDRATYEQYF.

DNA for the CDR3: TGTGCCACCAGTACAAACGGACAAGAGACCCAGTACTTC. Protein product: CATSTNGQETQYF. V gene TRBV15 combines with J gene TRBJ2-5; no definite D call. This CDR3 has 13 amino acids. CDR1 is LNHNV, CDR2 YYDKDF, per germline (reference sequence). Trimming cost V 6 bases and J 2 bases, with 10 bases left between them.

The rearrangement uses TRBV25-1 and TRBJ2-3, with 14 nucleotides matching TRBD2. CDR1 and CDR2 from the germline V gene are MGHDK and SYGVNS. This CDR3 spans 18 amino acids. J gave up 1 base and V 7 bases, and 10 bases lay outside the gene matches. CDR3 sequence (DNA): TGTGCCAGCACCGGACCAGGGACTAGCGGGAGACGCACAGATACGCAGTATTTT. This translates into CASTGPGTSGRRTDTQYF. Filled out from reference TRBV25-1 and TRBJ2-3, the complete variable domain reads EADIYQTPRYLVIGTGKKITLECSQTMGHDKMYWYQQDPGMELHLIHYSYGVNSTEKGDLSSESTVSRIRTEHFPLTLESARPSHTSQYLCASTGPGTSGRRTDTQYFGPGTRLTVL.

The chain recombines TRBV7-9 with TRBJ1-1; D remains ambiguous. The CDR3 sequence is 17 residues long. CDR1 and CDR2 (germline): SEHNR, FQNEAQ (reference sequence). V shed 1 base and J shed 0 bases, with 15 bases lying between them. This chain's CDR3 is CASSLDVGGGVNTEAFF. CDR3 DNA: TGTGCCAGCAGCTTAGACGTGGGAGGCGGGGTGAACACTGAAGCTTTCTTT.

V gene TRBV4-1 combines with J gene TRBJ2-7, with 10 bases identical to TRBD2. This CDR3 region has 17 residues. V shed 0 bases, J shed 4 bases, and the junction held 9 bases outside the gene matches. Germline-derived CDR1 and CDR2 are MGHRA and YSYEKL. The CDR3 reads CASSQEPSGLAAYEQYF. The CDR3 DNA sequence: TGCGCCAGCAGCCAAGAGCCCAGTGGACTAGCGGCATACGAGCAGTACTTC.

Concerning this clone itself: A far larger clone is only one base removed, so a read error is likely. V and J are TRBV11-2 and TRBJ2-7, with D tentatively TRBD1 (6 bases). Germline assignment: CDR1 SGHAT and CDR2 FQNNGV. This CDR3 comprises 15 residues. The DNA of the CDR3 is TGTGCCGGCAGCACCCCGAGTGGGGGCAACTACGAGCAGTACTTC. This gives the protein CAGSTPSGGNYEQYF.

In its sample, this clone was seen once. Here the CDR3 reads CASSDGGGTGNEQFF. The CDR3 DNA reads TGTGCCAGCAGTGACGGGGGCGGAACGGGGAATGAGCAGTTCTTC. The chain couples TRBV6-1 to TRBJ2-1; D may correspond to TRBD1 or TRBD2 (6 bases each). The CDR3 sequence is 15 residues long. Per the germline V gene, CDR1 is MNHNS and CDR2 is SASEGT. V lost 3 bases and J lost 7, with 16 bases in between.

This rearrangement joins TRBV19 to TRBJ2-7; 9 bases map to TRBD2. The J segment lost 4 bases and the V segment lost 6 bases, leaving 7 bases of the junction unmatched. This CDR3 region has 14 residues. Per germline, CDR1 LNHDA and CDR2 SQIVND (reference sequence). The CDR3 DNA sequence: TGTGCCAGTAGAACCTTTGCGGGAGGGTACGAGCAGTACTTC. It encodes CASRTFAGGYEQYF.

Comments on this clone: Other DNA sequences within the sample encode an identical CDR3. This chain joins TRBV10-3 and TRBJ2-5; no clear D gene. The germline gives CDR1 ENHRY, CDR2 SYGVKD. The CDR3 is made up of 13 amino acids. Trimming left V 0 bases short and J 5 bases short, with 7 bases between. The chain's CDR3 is CAISESFLETQYF. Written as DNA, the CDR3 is TGTGCCATCAGTGAGTCGTTTCTCGAGACCCAGTACTTC.

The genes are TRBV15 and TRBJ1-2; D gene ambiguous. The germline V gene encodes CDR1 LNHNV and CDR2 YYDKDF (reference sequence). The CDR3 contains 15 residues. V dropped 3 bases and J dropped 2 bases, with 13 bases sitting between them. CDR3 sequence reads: CATSSSDGPNYGYTF. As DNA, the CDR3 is TGTGCCACCAGCAGTTCAGATGGGCCAAACTATGGCTACACCTTC.

This chain's CDR3 is CASSLLTSTETQYF. CDR3 DNA sequence: TGTGCCAGCAGCTTACTGACAAGCACGGAGACCCAGTACTTC. The V gene is TRBV7-9, the J gene TRBJ2-5, with D hard to call. Trimming cost V 2 bases and J 5 bases, with 12 bases left between them. Germline assignment: CDR1 SEHNR and CDR2 FQNEAQ (reference sequence). The length of the CDR3 is 14 residues.

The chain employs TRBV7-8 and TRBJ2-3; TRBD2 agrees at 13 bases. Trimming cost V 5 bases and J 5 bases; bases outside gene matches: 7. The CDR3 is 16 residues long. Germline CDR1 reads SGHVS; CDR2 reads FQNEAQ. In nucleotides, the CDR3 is TGTGCCAGCAGCAGGGGACTAGCGGGATACGGAGATACGCAGTATTTT. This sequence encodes CASSRGLAGYGDTQYF.